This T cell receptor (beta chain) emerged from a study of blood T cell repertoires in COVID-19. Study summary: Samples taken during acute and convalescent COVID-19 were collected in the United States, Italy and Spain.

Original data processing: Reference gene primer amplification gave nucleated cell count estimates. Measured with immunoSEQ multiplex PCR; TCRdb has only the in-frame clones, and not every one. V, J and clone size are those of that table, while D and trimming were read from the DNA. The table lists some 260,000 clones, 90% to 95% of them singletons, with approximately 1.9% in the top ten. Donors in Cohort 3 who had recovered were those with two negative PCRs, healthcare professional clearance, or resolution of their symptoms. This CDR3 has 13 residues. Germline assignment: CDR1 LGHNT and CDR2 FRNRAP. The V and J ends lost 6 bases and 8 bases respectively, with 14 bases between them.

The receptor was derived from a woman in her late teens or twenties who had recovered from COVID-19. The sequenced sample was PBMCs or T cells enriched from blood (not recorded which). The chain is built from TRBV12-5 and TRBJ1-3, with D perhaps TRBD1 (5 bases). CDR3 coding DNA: TGTGCTAGTGGCCCTCCCGTAGGGGACACCATATATTTT. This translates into CASGPPVGDTIYF.